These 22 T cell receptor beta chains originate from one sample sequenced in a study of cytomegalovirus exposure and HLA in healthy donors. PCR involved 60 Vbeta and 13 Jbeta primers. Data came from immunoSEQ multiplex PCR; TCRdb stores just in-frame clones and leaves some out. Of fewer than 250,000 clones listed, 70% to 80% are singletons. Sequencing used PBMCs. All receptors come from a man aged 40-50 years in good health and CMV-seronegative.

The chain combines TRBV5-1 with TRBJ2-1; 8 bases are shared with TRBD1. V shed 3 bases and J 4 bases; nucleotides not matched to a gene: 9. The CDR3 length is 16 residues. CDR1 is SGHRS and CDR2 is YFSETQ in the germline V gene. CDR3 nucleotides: TGCGCCAGCAGCTCAGGGTCCGGGACAGGATACAATGAGCAGTTCTTC. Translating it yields CASSSGSGTGYNEQFF.

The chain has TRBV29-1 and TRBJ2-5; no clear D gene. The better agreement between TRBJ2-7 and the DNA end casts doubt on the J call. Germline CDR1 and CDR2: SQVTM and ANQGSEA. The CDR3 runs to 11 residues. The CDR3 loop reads CSVGPTYEQYF. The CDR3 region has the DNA TGCAGCGTTGGCCCTACCTACGAGCAGTACTTC.

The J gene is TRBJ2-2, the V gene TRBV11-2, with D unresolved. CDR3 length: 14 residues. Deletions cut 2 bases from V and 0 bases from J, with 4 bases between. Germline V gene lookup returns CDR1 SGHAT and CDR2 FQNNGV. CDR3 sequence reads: CASSLYTNTGELFF. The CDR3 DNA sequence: TGTGCCAGCAGCTTATATACGAACACCGGGGAGCTGTTTTTT.

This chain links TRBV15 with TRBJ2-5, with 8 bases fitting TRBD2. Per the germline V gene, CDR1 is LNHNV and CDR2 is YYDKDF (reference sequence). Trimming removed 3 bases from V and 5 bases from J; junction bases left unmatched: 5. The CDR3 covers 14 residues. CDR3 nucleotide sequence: TGTGCCACCAGCAGTCCTAGCGGGCTCGAGACCCAGTACTTC. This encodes CATSSPSGLETQYF.

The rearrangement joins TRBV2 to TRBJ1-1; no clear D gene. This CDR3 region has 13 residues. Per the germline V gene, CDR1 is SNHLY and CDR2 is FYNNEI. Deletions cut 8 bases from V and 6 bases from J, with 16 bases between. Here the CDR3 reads CASEKGGGAEAFF. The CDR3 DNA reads TGTGCCAGCGAGAAGGGAGGTGGAGCTGAAGCTTTCTTT.

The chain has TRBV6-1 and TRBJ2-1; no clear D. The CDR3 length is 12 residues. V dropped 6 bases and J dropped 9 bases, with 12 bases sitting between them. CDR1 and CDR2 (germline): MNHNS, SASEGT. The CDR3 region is CASSPLSGEQFF. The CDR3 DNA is TGTGCCAGCAGCCCGCTGTCCGGTGAGCAGTTCTTC.

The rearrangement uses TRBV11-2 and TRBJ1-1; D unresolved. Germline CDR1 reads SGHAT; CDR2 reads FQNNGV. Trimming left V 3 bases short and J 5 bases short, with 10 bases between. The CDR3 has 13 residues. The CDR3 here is CASSFVKQTEAFF. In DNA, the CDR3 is TGTGCCAGCAGCTTCGTGAAGCAAACTGAAGCTTTCTTT.

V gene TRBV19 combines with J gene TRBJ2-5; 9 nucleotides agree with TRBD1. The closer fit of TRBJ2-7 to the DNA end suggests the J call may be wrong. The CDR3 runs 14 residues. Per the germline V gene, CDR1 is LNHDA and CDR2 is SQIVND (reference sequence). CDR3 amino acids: CASSKRTGAHEQYF. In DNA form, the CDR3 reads TGTGCCAGTAGTAAAAGGACAGGGGCCCACGAGCAGTACTTC.

CDR3 nucleotides: TGTGCCAGCAGTCGGCCCCCAGGGATTGTGCAGTACTTC. Protein product: CASSRPPGIVQYF. The rearrangement uses TRBV6-5 and TRBJ2-7, with D maybe TRBD1 (5 bases). The CDR3 loop spans 13 amino acids. Germline V lookup: CDR1 MNHEY, CDR2 SVGAGI. The germline V and J ends were trimmed by 5 bases and 9 bases, with 17 bases remaining between them.

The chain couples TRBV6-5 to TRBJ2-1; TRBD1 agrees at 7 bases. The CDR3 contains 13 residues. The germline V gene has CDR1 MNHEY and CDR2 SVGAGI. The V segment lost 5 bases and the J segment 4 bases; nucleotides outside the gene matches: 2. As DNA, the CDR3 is TGTGCCAGCAGTATACAGGGGTACAATGAGCAGTTCTTC. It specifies CASSIQGYNEQFF.

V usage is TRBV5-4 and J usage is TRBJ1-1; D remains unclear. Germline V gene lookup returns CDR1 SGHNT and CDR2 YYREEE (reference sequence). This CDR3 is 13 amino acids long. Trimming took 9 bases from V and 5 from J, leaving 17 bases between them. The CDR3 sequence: CAITPRGGTEAFF. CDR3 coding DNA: TGTGCCATCACCCCCCGGGGTGGGACTGAAGCTTTCTTT.

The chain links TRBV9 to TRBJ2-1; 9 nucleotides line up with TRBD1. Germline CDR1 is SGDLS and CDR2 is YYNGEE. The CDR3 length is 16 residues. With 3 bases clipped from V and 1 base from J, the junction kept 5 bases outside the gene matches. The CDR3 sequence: CASSADRGGSYNEQFF. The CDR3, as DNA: TGTGCCAGCAGCGCCGACAGGGGGGGTTCCTACAATGAGCAGTTCTTC.

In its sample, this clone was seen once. The CDR3 is CASRLARGGDPNVYGYTF. In DNA, the CDR3 is TGTGCAAGTCGCTTAGCCCGAGGGGGGGACCCGAACGTCTATGGCTACACCTTC. The genes are TRBV12-2 and TRBJ1-2. TRBV12-2 is flagged as a pseudogene. The CDR3 covers 18 residues.

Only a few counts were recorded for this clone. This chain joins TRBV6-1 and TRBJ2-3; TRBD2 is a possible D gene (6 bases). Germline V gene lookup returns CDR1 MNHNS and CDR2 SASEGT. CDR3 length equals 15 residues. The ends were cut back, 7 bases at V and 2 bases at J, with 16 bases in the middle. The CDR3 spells CASTRGWGDTDTQYF. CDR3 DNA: TGTGCCAGCACCCGAGGGTGGGGGGACACAGATACGCAGTATTTT.

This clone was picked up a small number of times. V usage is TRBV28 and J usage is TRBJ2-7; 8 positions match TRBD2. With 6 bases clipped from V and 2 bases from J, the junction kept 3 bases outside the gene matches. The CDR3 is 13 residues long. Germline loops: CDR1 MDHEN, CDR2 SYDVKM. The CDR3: CASRDSGTYEQYF. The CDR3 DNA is TGTGCCAGCAGGGATAGCGGGACCTACGAGCAGTACTTC.

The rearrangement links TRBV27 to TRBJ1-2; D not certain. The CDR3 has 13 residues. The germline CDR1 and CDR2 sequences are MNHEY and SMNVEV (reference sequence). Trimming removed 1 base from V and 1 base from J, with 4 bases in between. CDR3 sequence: CASSLYSNYGYTF. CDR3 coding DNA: TGTGCCAGCAGTTTATACAGTAACTATGGCTACACCTTC.

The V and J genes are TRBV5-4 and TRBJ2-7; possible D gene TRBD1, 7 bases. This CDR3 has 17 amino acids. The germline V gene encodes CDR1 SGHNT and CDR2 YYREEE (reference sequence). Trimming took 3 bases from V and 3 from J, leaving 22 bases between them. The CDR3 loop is CASSSGQGGSRRYEQYF. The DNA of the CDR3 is TGTGCCAGCAGCTCCGGGCAGGGGGGATCCAGGCGCTACGAGCAGTACTTC.

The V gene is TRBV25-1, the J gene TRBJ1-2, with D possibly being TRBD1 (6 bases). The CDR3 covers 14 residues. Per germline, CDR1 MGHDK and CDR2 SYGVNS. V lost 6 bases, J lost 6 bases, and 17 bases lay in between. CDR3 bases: TGTGCCAGCAGAGAGGACAGACAAGCAGATGGCTACACCTTC. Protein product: CASREDRQADGYTF.

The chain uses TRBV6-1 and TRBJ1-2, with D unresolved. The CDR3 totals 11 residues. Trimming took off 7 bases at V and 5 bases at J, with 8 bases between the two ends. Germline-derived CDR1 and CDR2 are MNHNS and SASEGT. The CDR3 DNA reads TGTGCCAGCAAGCTTGAGTATGGCTACACCTTC. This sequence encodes CASKLEYGYTF.

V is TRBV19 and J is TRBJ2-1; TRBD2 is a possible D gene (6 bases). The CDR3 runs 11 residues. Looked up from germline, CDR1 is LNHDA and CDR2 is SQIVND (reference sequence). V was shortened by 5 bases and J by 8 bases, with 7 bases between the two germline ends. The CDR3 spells CASSWGDEQFF. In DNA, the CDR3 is TGTGCCAGTAGTTGGGGGGATGAGCAGTTCTTC. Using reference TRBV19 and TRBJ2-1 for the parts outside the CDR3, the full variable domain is DGGITQSPKYLFRKEGQNVTLSCEQNLNHDAMYWYRQDPGQGLRLIYYSQIVNDFQKGDIAEGYSVSREKKESFPLTVTSAQKNPTAFYLCASSWGDEQFFGPGTRLTVL.

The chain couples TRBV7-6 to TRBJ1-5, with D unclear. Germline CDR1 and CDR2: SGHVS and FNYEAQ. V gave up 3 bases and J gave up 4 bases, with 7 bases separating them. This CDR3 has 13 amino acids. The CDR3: CASSLGRNQPQHF. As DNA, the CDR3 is TGTGCCAGCAGCTTGGGGAGGAATCAGCCCCAGCATTTT. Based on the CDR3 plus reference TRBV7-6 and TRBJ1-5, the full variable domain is GAGVSQSPRYKVTKRGQDVALRCDPISGHVSLYWYRQALGQGPEFLTYFNYEAQQDKSGLPNDRFSAERPEGSISTLTIQRTEQRDSAMYRCASSLGRNQPQHFGDGTRLSIL.

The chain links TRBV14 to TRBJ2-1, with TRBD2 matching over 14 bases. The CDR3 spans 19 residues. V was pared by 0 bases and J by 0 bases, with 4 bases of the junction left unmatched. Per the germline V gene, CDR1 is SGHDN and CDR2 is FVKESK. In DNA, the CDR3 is TGTGCCAGCAGCCAAGACTACGGGACTAGCGGGAGCTCCTACAATGAGCAGTTCTTC. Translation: CASSQDYGTSGSSYNEQFF.